The following is a T cell receptor beta chain sequence with its context. Antigen specificity is unknown. This CDR3 is 16 amino acids long. Germline CDR1 MNHNS, CDR2 SASEGT. The germline V and J ends were trimmed by 6 bases and 2 bases, with 20 bases remaining between them. Making TCR cDNA involved 5'RACE template switching, which added UMIs and a universal primer site. TCRdb passed the 5' RACE reads through MiXCR, listing each CDR3 protein once. The sample consists of fewer than 450,000 distinct CDR3 sequences, about 9.9% of them appearing once. This sample is drawn from a study of T cells after yellow fever vaccination. For the study at large: Researchers used SMART-Seq v4 Ultra Low Input to prepare fractions that had low cell numbers.

Study-level findings and limits: Repertoires obtained by FACS sorting could include abundant clonotypes that entered as contaminants from the bulk population. Clonotypes found in both CD4 and CD8 compartments made up a small share.

The origin of this receptor is a man younger than 30 who received the YFV17D yellow fever vaccine. This sample comprised PBMCs, obtained on the day of the first yellow fever vaccination. The chain uses TRBV6-1 and TRBJ2-7; unclear D gene. The chain's CDR3 is CASRSDTVSITYEQYF. The CDR3, as DNA: TGTGCCAGCAGATCCGACACAGTTTCAATCACCTACGAGCAGTACTTC.